This entry describes one T cell receptor (beta chain). Its cognate antigen has yet to be identified. The input lacks base qualities; no much larger clone sits a single base away. The donors were healthy, HIV-negative adults who had no recently reported acute infections or vaccinations. All donors were Caucasian adults living in Nashville, Tennessee, USA. CD4+ T cells were enriched through magnetic negative selection, after which naive cells were positively selected on CD45RA and the remaining negative fraction served as the memory subset. After blood collection by leukapheresis, PBMCs were isolated using Ficoll-Histopaque density gradient centrifugation and then cryopreserved in the vapor phase of liquid nitrogen. Purity and quantity of every magnetically sorted T cell population were checked by analytical flow cytometry. Genomic DNA was isolated from each sorted fraction and quantified by UV absorbance on a Nanodrop 2000c.

The CDR3 contains 14 residues, cysteine and phenylalanine counted. The only DNA kept is the CDR3, 42 bases in frame from the first base. For CDR1 and CDR2, the germline V gene (reference sequence) lists GTSNPN and SVGIG. Trimming removed 4 bases from V and 11 bases from J, leaving 18 bases between the germline ends. This sample is drawn from a study of shared clonotypes between healthy human individuals (dated by TCRdb to the early 2020s). At the level of the whole study: Three men and a couple of women, aged 18 to 49 years, made up the cohort. For each donor, CD4 naive and CD4 memory were each given three plates, CD8 naive was given two plates, and CD8 memory was given one plate. The study deeply sequenced blood TCR repertoires of about 5 healthy adults to estimate repertoire size and the extent of clonotype sharing between individuals. Different laboratories and diverse techniques were used to prepare libraries and sequence TCR repertoires, to increase sequencing depth and limit assay-specific biases. Between about 0.8 and 8.9 billion PBMCs per donor were obtained by leukapheresis. The research as a whole found: Compared with non-shared clonotypes, clonotypes shared by all four sorted-subset donors had higher generation probabilities. Incomplete sequencing was indicated by rarefaction of sorted-subset datasets, despite the large sequencing depth. Based on pairwise subsampling, the degree of clonotype sharing among donors was expected to be affected by sequencing depth. Naive subsets generally had larger estimated clonotype richness than memory subsets did. The genetic and exposure-history diversity represented was limited by the small number of donors. Sampling was restricted to blood, and TCR repertoires in tissues likely differ from the TCR repertoires found in blood. Across several donors, approximately 5% of naive CD4, around 3.3% of naive CD8, about 2.3% of memory CD4, and 0.4% of memory CD8 clonotypes were shared.

TCR CDR3 regions were amplified from genomic DNA by multiplex PCR using the deep immunoSEQ assay. Extracted genomic DNA from each cell subset was spread evenly across all wells of several immunoSEQ 96-well plates, with each plate serving as a replicate. Each replicate PCR for sorted subsets received 150 to 250 ng genomic DNA, equal to roughly 29,000 T cell genomes. The purified libraries were quantified using a Qubit 3.0 fluorometer, sized with a Bioanalyzer 2100, and then quantified again using the KAPA Library Quantification kit. Every immunoSEQ 96-well plate was sequenced on a dedicated single-read 150-cycle Illumina NextSeq 550 flow cell. The authors' analysis ran thus. Because only junctional sequences without quality scores were contained in the immunoSEQ output, filtering matching that applied to full-length reads could not be performed. To assign V/J genes and CDR3, sequences were annotated using PyIR, a Python wrapper for IgBLAST v1.9, with IMGT germline references. Reads were filtered out if the reads had weak V/J assignments (E-value above 1e-6), no CDR3, stop codons, out-of-frame junctions, or ambiguous translated residues. V3J clonotypes were defined by identical inferred V gene, J gene, and CDR3 amino acid sequence. The percentage overlap between two repertoires was calculated by dividing the number of shared unique clonotypes by the size of the smaller repertoire. Three approaches were used to assess repertoire richness: RTK rarefaction, the Chao1 estimator, and Recon v2.1 estimates of unobserved clonotypes. OLGA was used to compute generation probabilities for all TCRbeta clonotypes that the gDNA method yielded from a few donors. As stored in TCRdb, this immuneACCESS dataset retains in-frame rearrangements with V and J assigned. A fraction of the clones does not appear; measured against another copy, unresolved V genes explain less than half of the discrepancy, and the remainder lacks a known reason. The DNA was the basis for D and trimming; V, J and clone size are from that table. Recorded for this sample are some 2,400,000 clones; almost 96% of them occurred a single time. The ten largest clones take up roughly 0.13% of the sample.

This sequence originates from a young man in good health. The V and J genes are TRBV30 and TRBJ1-6; no D gene call is confident. Sequencing used naive CD4+ T cells sorted from blood. What this sample's cell subset or site label stands for: CD45RA+ positively selected. The nucleotide sequence is TGTGCCTGGATCGACTCTGGCGGGGTACCACCCCTCCACTTT. It is translated as CAWIDSGGVPPLHF.